This entry concerns a single T cell receptor (beta chain). Its specificity is unknown. Method: immunoSEQ multiplex PCR; TCRdb's copy keeps in-frame clones and lacks some. The sample holds about 54,000 clones, about 80% seen once. The time point was: week 5, during vaccination. Vaccination comprised doses that each held 300 ug of mutant IDH1 20-mer peptide, plus topical imiquimod. The data stem from a study of a mutant IDH1 vaccine in newly diagnosed glioma. Study information: The patients were given eight vaccinations, one each in weeks 1, 3, 5, 7, 11, 15, 19 and 23. Former treatment meant radiotherapy, temozolomide, or both; the majority had gotten both.

V shed 9 bases and J 1 base; nucleotides not matched to a gene: 12. The CDR3 runs to 16 residues. The germline V gene encodes CDR1 WSHSY and CDR2 SAAADI. Study results and limitations: Pseudoprogression seemed unrelated to changes in top peripheral T cell clonotypes. The study observed vaccine-induced immune responses in around 94% of patients.

The chain is built from TRBV10-2 and TRBJ2-1; 7 nucleotides agree with TRBD1. This TCR was sampled from a young man with glioma. Source: PBMCs, taken from a glioma patient whose treatment included an IDH1 peptide vaccine. Written as DNA, the CDR3 is TGCGCCAGTAAATCCGGGACAGCAGGTTCCTACAATGAGCAGTTCTTC. Amino acids: CASKSGTAGSYNEQFF.